This paragraph reports one T cell receptor beta chain. Amplified regions were TCR beta CDR3 sequences from RNA transcripts. The study used the HTBI primer set for a first-round RT-PCR of the TCR CDR3. TCRdb called the multiplex PCR reads again in MiXCR, with one record for every CDR3 protein. The sample yields a few hundred thousand distinct CDR3 sequences, 14% to 15% seen once. The data originate from a study of T cells in Graves' hyperthyroidism and ophthalmopathy. The germline CDR1 and CDR2 sequences are SGDLS and YYNGEE. V lost 0 bases and J 5 bases, leaving 6 bases between the germline ends. The CDR3 extends over 13 amino acids.

The specimen was blood. The TCR sequence derives from a woman aged 25 to 45 with Graves' hyperthyroidism. The gene calls are TRBV9 and TRBJ1-5, with a tentative D call TRBD1 (5 bases). The chain's CDR3 is CASSVEGYQPQHF. The DNA for the CDR3 is TGTGCCAGCAGCGTAGAGGGGTATCAGCCCCAGCATTTT.